Shown below are 31 T cell receptor beta chains from a single sample sequenced in a study of response to subunit inactivated influenza vaccine. TCRdb passed the RT-PCR reads through MiXCR, listing each CDR3 protein once. The table has approximately 680,000 distinct CDR3 sequences, approximately 15% seen once. The sequences come from PBMCs from blood, collected roughly 13 days after vaccination. The receptors were sampled from a man aged 50-59 years who received an inactivated influenza vaccine.

This chain links TRBV12-3 or TRBV12-4 with TRBJ1-1, with a weak D call TRBD1 (5 bases). This CDR3 has 15 amino acids. The V end lost 7 bases, the J end lost 0 bases, and 15 bases lay between the germline ends. The CDR3 sequence: CASNPGGILNTEAFF. CDR3 bases: TGTGCCAGCAACCCGGGGGGGATACTGAACACTGAAGCTTTCTTT.

This clonotype was observed many times. This chain joins TRBV7-3 and TRBJ2-3; D is unresolved. The CDR3 is made up of 15 amino acids. Germline V gives CDR1 SGHTA, CDR2 FQGTGA. Trimming cost V 2 bases and J 0 bases, with 9 bases left between them. CDR3 nucleotide sequence: TGTGCCAGCAGCTTAGAACCAGGTAGCACAGATACGCAGTATTTT. Encoded protein: CASSLEPGSTDTQYF.

V gene TRBV10-3 combines with J gene TRBJ2-7; TRBD1 agrees at 8 bases. Per germline, CDR1 ENHRY and CDR2 SYGVKD. V shed 5 bases and J 1 base; nucleotides not matched to a gene: 4. This CDR3 contains 14 residues. CDR3 nucleotide sequence: TGTGCCATCAGTAAGGGACAGGAGTCCTACGAGCAGTACTTC. Residues: CAISKGQESYEQYF.

This clonotype was seen only a few times. The V call is TRBV7-8, the J call TRBJ2-1; D gene uncertain. Germline CDR1 and CDR2: SGHVS and FQNEAQ. The CDR3 extends over 16 amino acids. Trimming cost V 2 bases and J 5 bases, with 16 bases left between them. For the CDR3, the DNA is TGTGCCAGCAGCTTACCAGGCGTGGGTTTGAACAATGAGCAGTTCTTC. It specifies CASSLPGVGLNNEQFF.

The chain links TRBV7-9 to TRBJ2-3, with no clear D. Deletions cut 5 bases from V and 6 bases from J, with 12 bases between. Germline CDR1 is SEHNR and CDR2 is FQNEAQ (reference sequence). The CDR3 spans 13 residues. CDR3 residues: CASSRAPEDTQYF. The CDR3 nucleotides read TGTGCCAGCAGCCGCGCTCCCGAGGATACGCAGTATTTT.

This clonotype was found a few times. J is TRBJ2-3 and V is TRBV6-5; D remains unclear. The CDR3 is 15 amino acids. Per germline, CDR1 MNHEY and CDR2 SVGAGI. Trimming stripped 2 bases from V and 2 bases from J, with 11 bases between. CDR3 sequence: CASSYTATLTDTQYF. Written as DNA, the CDR3 is TGTGCCAGCAGTTACACCGCAACCCTCACAGATACGCAGTATTTT.

The chain is built from TRBV7-8 and TRBJ2-2, with 13 bases aligning to TRBD2. The CDR3 loop spans 17 amino acids. V lost 4 bases and J lost 1; bases outside the gene matches: 3. Germline values: CDR1 SGHVS, CDR2 FQNEAQ. The CDR3 loop reads CASSSRTSGRNTGELFF. The CDR3 DNA is TGTGCCAGCAGCTCAAGGACTAGCGGGAGGAACACCGGGGAGCTGTTTTTT.

This clonotype has just a few counts. V and J are TRBV11-2 and TRBJ2-1, with 7 bases identical to TRBD2. Trimming at V came to 0 bases and at J to 9 bases, leaving 2 bases not matched to a gene. CDR1 is SGHAT, CDR2 FQNNGV, per germline. The CDR3 runs 13 residues. The CDR3, as DNA: TGTGCCAGCAGCTTAGAGGGGGGGTCTGAGCAGTTCTTC. It translates to CASSLEGGSEQFF.

The chain is built from TRBV4-1 and TRBJ2-1; D is unclear. Trimming pared 3 bases from V and 4 bases from J, leaving 4 bases between. Germline CDR1 is MGHRA and CDR2 is YSYEKL. This CDR3 is 12 amino acids long. The CDR3 DNA reads as TGCGCCAGCAGCCACGAATACAATGAGCAGTTCTTC. Translating gives CASSHEYNEQFF.

This clonotype was recorded a few times. The V call is TRBV19, the J call TRBJ2-6, with TRBD1 identical over 9 bases. CDR3 size: 20 residues. Germline CDR1 is LNHDA and CDR2 is SQIVND (reference sequence). The J segment lost 1 base and the V segment lost 4 bases, leaving 14 bases of the junction unmatched. Here the CDR3 reads CASSNTGGGEGTSGANVLTF. The CDR3 coding sequence is TGTGCCAGTAGTAATACAGGGGGCGGCGAAGGGACGTCTGGGGCCAACGTCCTGACTTTC.

A single count supports this clonotype. The chain links TRBV10-3 to TRBJ1-1, with a weak D call TRBD1 (5 bases). Trimming took off 5 bases at V and 3 bases at J, with 19 bases between the two ends. CDR1 is ENHRY and CDR2 is SYGVKD in the germline V gene. The CDR3 contains 16 residues. CDR3 bases: TGTGCCATCAGTAACTCCCACAGGCAGACGCACACTGAAGCTTTCTTT. Residues: CAISNSHRQTHTEAFF.

This clonotype was counted many times. The chain has TRBV20-1 and TRBJ1-2; 8 positions match TRBD1. Germline loops: CDR1 DFQATT, CDR2 SNEGSKA (reference sequence). The CDR3 sequence is 13 residues long. V shed 4 bases and J 6 bases; nucleotides not matched to a gene: 7. CDR3 DNA: TGCAGTGCTAAACGGGACAGGCGGGATGGCTACACCTTC. Amino acids: CSAKRDRRDGYTF.

The chain couples TRBV7-9 to TRBJ2-7, with D perhaps given as TRBD1 or TRBD2 (7 bases each). The germline gives CDR1 SEHNR, CDR2 FQNEAQ (reference sequence). The V and J ends lost 5 bases and 3 bases respectively, with 17 bases between them. The CDR3 extends over 15 amino acids. CDR3 residues: CASSPQGGSNYEQYF. The CDR3 coding sequence is TGTGCCAGCAGCCCTCAGGGGGGGTCGAACTACGAGCAGTACTTC.

This clonotype was picked up many times. This chain uses TRBV12-3 or TRBV12-4 with TRBJ2-7; D gene unclear. The CDR3 runs 13 residues. Trimming shortened V by 6 bases and J by 3 bases, and 12 bases separated the two germline ends. In DNA form, the CDR3 reads TGTGCCAGCAGATCCAGGAGACGCTACGAGCAGTACTTC. Translated, it gives CASRSRRRYEQYF.

A few counts support this clonotype. The J gene is TRBJ2-1, the V gene TRBV20-1; the match to TRBD2 covers 11 bases. This CDR3 has 15 residues. V lost 3 bases and J lost 7; bases outside the gene matches: 8. The germline gives CDR1 DFQATT, CDR2 SNEGSKA (reference sequence). The CDR3 is CSASLAGGMGNEQFF. As DNA, the CDR3 is TGCAGTGCTAGTCTAGCGGGAGGTATGGGTAATGAGCAGTTCTTC.

This clonotype was counted between two and nine times. V and J are TRBV28 and TRBJ2-7, with TRBD1 matching 9 bases. This CDR3 comprises 15 residues. Trimming cost V 0 bases and J 3 bases; bases outside gene matches: 3. Germline loops: CDR1 MDHEN, CDR2 SYDVKM. In nucleotides, the CDR3 is TGTGCCAGCAGTTTATGGACAGGGGGGATCTACGAGCAGTACTTC. Translated: CASSLWTGGIYEQYF. Filled out from reference TRBV28 and TRBJ2-7, the complete variable domain reads DVKVTQSSRYLVKRTGEKVFLECVQDMDHENMFWYRQDPGLGLRLIYFSYDVKMKEKGDIPEGYSVSREKKERFSLILESASTNQTSMYLCASSLWTGGIYEQYFGPGTRLTVT.

The chain uses TRBV7-9 and TRBJ2-5; D not certain. V was clipped by 7 bases and J by 5 bases, with 8 bases between them. CDR1 and CDR2 (germline): SEHNR, FQNEAQ (reference sequence). The CDR3 is made up of 11 amino acids. The CDR3 sequence is CASTPGETQYF. CDR3 in DNA: TGTGCCAGCACCCCTGGGGAGACCCAGTACTTC.

V gene TRBV5-1 combines with J gene TRBJ2-6; 8 positions agree with TRBD1. With 1 base clipped from V and 4 bases from J, the junction kept 16 bases outside the gene matches. Germline V lookup: CDR1 SGHRS, CDR2 YFSETQ. This CDR3 has 20 residues. CDR3 nucleotide sequence: TGCGCCAGCAGCTTGAATTTCTTCGGCAGGGGGCCTTCCGGGGCCAACGTCCTGACTTTC. Translated, it gives CASSLNFFGRGPSGANVLTF.

This clonotype occurred many times. The junction does not match germline at one end; this may be a read error. The V gene is TRBV5-1, the J gene TRBJ1-1, with TRBD1 as a possible D gene (5 bases). This CDR3 is built from 12 residues. CDR1 and CDR2 (germline): SGHRS, YFSETQ. The CDR3 nucleotides are TGTGCCAGCAGCTTGCGGGGGACTGAAGCTTTCTTT. Residues: CASSLRGTEAFF.

This clonotype was counted only a few times. The chain recombines TRBV4-1 with TRBJ2-3; unclear D gene. Germline V gene data show CDR1 as MGHRA and CDR2 as YSYEKL. Trimming took 1 base from V and 10 from J, leaving 18 bases between them. The CDR3 contains 15 residues. The CDR3 coding sequence is TGCGCCAGCAGCCAAGGCATGGACCCCACGTTTTCGCAGTATTTT. Its protein is CASSQGMDPTFSQYF.

The J gene is TRBJ1-6, the V gene TRBV20-1, with D maybe TRBD1 (6 bases). V was trimmed by 1 base and J by 6 bases, leaving 10 bases between them. This CDR3 has 14 amino acids. The germline V gene has CDR1 DFQATT and CDR2 SNEGSKA (reference sequence). This CDR3 is CSARVGARNSPLHF. In nucleotides, the CDR3 is TGCAGTGCTAGAGTGGGGGCCCGTAATTCACCCCTCCACTTT.

Of note for this clonotype: Its ends do not fully match the called genes, so a read error is possible. The chain carries TRBV11-2 and TRBJ2-2, with 7 nucleotides matching TRBD1. CDR1 is SGHAT, CDR2 FQNNGV, per germline. CDR3 length: 16 residues. As DNA, the CDR3 is TGTGCCAGCAGCGTAGACAGGGTCGCGAACACCGGGGAGCTGTTTTTT. It codes for CASSVDRVANTGELFF.

The V and J genes are TRBV3-1 and TRBJ2-4; 8 bases align to TRBD2. Trimming at V came to 4 bases and at J to 1 base, leaving 9 bases not matched to a gene. CDR3 size: 17 residues. The germline CDR1 and CDR2 sequences are LGHDT and YNNKEL (reference sequence). CDR3 in amino acids: CASSRPARGVAKNIQYF. For the CDR3, the DNA is TGTGCCAGCAGCCGCCCCGCGCGGGGGGTTGCCAAAAACATTCAGTACTTC.

In its sample, this clonotype was seen a few times. V usage is TRBV28 and J usage is TRBJ1-5, with D possibly TRBD1 on 5 matching bases. CDR3 length: 16 residues. CDR1 and CDR2 (germline): MDHEN, SYDVKM. The V and J ends lost 4 bases and 3 bases respectively, with 16 bases between them. The CDR3 reads CASSSGGAHANQPQHF. CDR3 nucleotides: TGTGCCAGCAGTTCAGGAGGGGCACACGCCAATCAGCCCCAGCATTTT.

This clonotype has just a few counts. The rearrangement links TRBV5-1 to TRBJ1-1; possible D gene TRBD1, 6 bases. V gave up 6 bases and J gave up 0 bases, with 21 bases separating them. Looked up from germline, CDR1 is SGHRS and CDR2 is YFSETQ. There are 17 residues in the CDR3. The CDR3 spells CASTRQGQNGLNTEAFF. CDR3 coding DNA: TGCGCCAGCACCCGCCAGGGGCAGAACGGGTTGAACACTGAAGCTTTCTTT.

The rearrangement uses TRBV7-2 and TRBJ2-5, with a weak D call TRBD1 (5 bases). The CDR3 is made up of 13 amino acids. Trimming took 5 bases from V and 2 from J, leaving 9 bases between them. Germline CDR1 and CDR2: SGHTA and FQGNSA. CDR3 in DNA: TGTGCCAGCAGCAGACAGTCACAAGAGACCCAGTACTTC. Amino acids: CASSRQSQETQYF.

This clonotype was seen ten or more times. The rearrangement uses TRBV29-1 and TRBJ1-1; no clear D gene. Trimming took 1 base from V and 0 from J, leaving 9 bases between them. CDR1 is SQVTM and CDR2 is ANQGSEA in the germline V gene. The CDR3 has 14 amino acids. CDR3 DNA sequence: TGCAGCGTTGAAGGCCGGAGGGTGAACACTGAAGCTTTCTTT. Translating gives CSVEGRRVNTEAFF. The full variable domain, its missing parts supplied by reference TRBV29-1 and TRBJ1-1, is SAVISQKPSRDICQRGTSLTIQCQVDSQVTMMFWYRQQPGQSLTLIATANQGSEATYESGFVIDKFPISRPNLTFSTLTVSNMSPEDSSIYLCSVEGRRVNTEAFFGQGTRLTVV.

V and J are TRBV5-1 and TRBJ2-7; D remains ambiguous. Trimming took off 4 bases at V and 6 bases at J, with 17 bases between the two ends. The CDR3 covers 14 residues. Germline CDR1 SGHRS, CDR2 YFSETQ. The CDR3 nucleotides read TGCGCCAGCAGCCCGGGCCTCACGCCTCCCGAGCAGTACTTC. Its protein is CASSPGLTPPEQYF.

This clonotype was seen ten or more times. This rearrangement joins TRBV5-1 to TRBJ2-7; 10 bases match TRBD1. The V gene end was trimmed by 3 bases and the J gene end by 2 bases; junction bases not matched to a gene: 5. CDR3 length: 15 residues. Germline loops: CDR1 SGHRS, CDR2 YFSETQ. The CDR3 spells CASSSSGQGTYEQYF. The CDR3, as DNA: TGCGCCAGCAGCTCTTCGGGACAGGGGACCTACGAGCAGTACTTC.

The chain carries TRBV5-3 and TRBJ1-1; 7 positions agree with TRBD1. Being an ORF, TRBV5-3 has a function that is uncertain. V shed 8 bases, J shed 1 base, and the junction held 14 bases outside the gene matches. The length of the CDR3 is 16 residues. This chain's CDR3 is CASRGQASGTNTEAFF. CDR3 coding DNA: TGTGCCAGTCGAGGACAGGCCTCCGGGACGAACACTGAAGCTTTCTTT.

The CDR3 reads CASRSQGVRGQPQHF. The DNA for the CDR3 is TGTGCCAGTAGGTCACAGGGGGTACGGGGACAGCCCCAGCATTTT. The chain couples TRBV19 to TRBJ1-5, with 8 bases lining up with TRBD1. This CDR3 comprises 15 residues. From germline, CDR1 is LNHDA and CDR2 SQIVND (reference sequence). V lost 6 bases, J lost 7 bases, and 11 bases stayed unmatched. Full variable domain (missing parts from reference TRBV19 and TRBJ1-5): DGGITQSPKYLFRKEGQNVTLSCEQNLNHDAMYWYRQDPGQGLRLIYYSQIVNDFQKGDIAEGYSVSREKKESFPLTVTSAQKNPTAFYLCASRSQGVRGQPQHFGDGTRLSIL.